This is a list of T cell receptor beta chains from one sample in a study of blood T cell repertoires in COVID-19. Repertoires were generated with immunoSEQ multiplex PCR, while TCRdb's copy carries only in-frame clones and drops some. The repertoire holds about 280,000 clones, with 83% as singletons. Input material: peripheral blood. The receptor set was obtained from a woman between 50 and 59 years old who had recovered from COVID-19. The CDR3 runs from the conserved cysteine through the conserved F or W. The D gene is left open where the match is weak. Clone size is given for some rows only: seen once, a few or many times, or a class if the clone is expanded.

J: TRBJ1-6; D: .; V: TRBV18; size: once; length: 16; DNA: TGTGCCAGCTCGCCGAACTCGGACAGTTCGGTTTCACCCCTCCACTTT; CDR3: CASSPNSDSSVSPLHF
J: TRBJ2-3; D: .; V: TRBV6-6; size: .; length: 11; DNA: TGTGCCAGCTTAGCCGCAGATACGCAGTATTTT; CDR3: CASLAADTQYF
J: TRBJ1-2; D: .; V: TRBV6-1; size: .; length: 15; DNA: TGTGCCAGCAGTTCCATGACAGAAGGATTCTATGGCTACACCTTC; CDR3: CASSSMTEGFYGYTF
J: TRBJ2-4; D: TRBD1; V: TRBV5-1; size: .; length: 14; DNA: TGCGCCAGCAGCTTACAGGGGGCGCAAAACATTCAGTACTTC; CDR3: CASSLQGAQNIQYF
J: TRBJ1-2; D: TRBD1; V: TRBV6-9; size: .; length: 15; DNA: TGTGCCAGCAGTCCCCGGGACAGGGGGCGGCCTGGCTACACCTTC; CDR3: CASSPRDRGRPGYTF
J: TRBJ2-5; D: .; V: TRBV28; size: .; length: 13; DNA: TGTGCCAGCAGTTTCCCCAATCAAGAGACCCAGTACTTC; CDR3: CASSFPNQETQYF
J: TRBJ1-2; D: TRBD1; V: TRBV5-4; size: .; length: 15; DNA: TGTGCCAGCAGCGTTAACAGGGGAGTTGACTATGGCTACACCTTC; CDR3: CASSVNRGVDYGYTF
J: TRBJ2-1; D: .; V: TRBV19; size: once; length: 11; DNA: TGTGCCAGTACTAGCTACAATGAGCAGTTCTTC; CDR3: CASTSYNEQFF
J: TRBJ2-1; D: .; V: TRBV5-4; size: .; length: 15; DNA: TGTGCCAGCAGCTTACGAGCGGGTGCTTACAATGAGCAGTTCTTC; CDR3: CASSLRAGAYNEQFF
J: TRBJ2-1; D: .; V: TRBV5-1; size: few; length: 14; DNA: TGCGCCAGCAGCTTGGATTCTTACTACAATGAGCAGTTCTTC; CDR3: CASSLDSYYNEQFF
J: TRBJ2-3; D: TRBD2; V: TRBV28; size: .; length: 14; DNA: TGTGCCAGCAACCCGCCCGGGGGGACAGATACGCAGTATTTT; CDR3: CASNPPGGTDTQYF
J: TRBJ1-6; D: .; V: TRBV3-1/TRBV3-2; size: .; length: 15; DNA: TGTGCCAGCAGCCAAAACAGGGATAGCCAAACACCCCTCCACTTT; CDR3: CASSQNRDSQTPLHF
J: TRBJ2-7; D: .; V: TRBV7-9; size: few; length: 13; DNA: TGTGCCAGCAGCCCGACGACTGCCTACGAGCAGTACTTC; CDR3: CASSPTTAYEQYF
J: TRBJ2-1; D: .; V: TRBV6-2/TRBV6-3; size: .; length: 16; DNA: TGTGCCAGCAGTTATCCCCGGTCGCGAACCTACAATGAGCAGTTCTTC; CDR3: CASSYPRSRTYNEQFF
J: TRBJ2-1; D: TRBD1; V: TRBV9; size: .; length: 16; DNA: TGTGCCAGCAGCGCCGTCAGGGGGCGCCTGGACAATGAGCAGTTCTTC; CDR3: CASSAVRGRLDNEQFF